This is a list of T cell receptor beta chains from one sample in a study of immune evolution from preneoplasia to lung adenocarcinoma. The data were produced by immunoSEQ multiplex PCR, yet TCRdb's version contains in-frame clones alone and is incomplete. The sample has some 6,100 clones; approximately 81% are singletons. The sequencing sample was made of FFPE adjacent normal lung tissue. Every receptor here comes from a donor older than 65 with lung adenocarcinoma. The CDR3 runs from the conserved cysteine through the conserved F or W. A D gene is named only where the DNA matches it firmly. Only part of the rows carry a size: once, few, many, or a class if the clone is expanded.

TRBJ2-2	few	TRBV21-1	NA	CASSNQGTTGELFF	TGTGCCAGCAGCAACCAGGGGACCACCGGGGAGCTGTTTTTT
TRBJ2-7	NA	TRBV6-4	NA	CASSGTYYEQYF	TGTGCCAGCAGTGGGACTTACTACGAGCAGTACTTC
TRBJ2-3	NA	TRBV7-8	TRBD2	CASRLAGGTDTQYF	TGTGCCAGCCGCTTAGCGGGAGGCACAGATACGCAGTATTTT
TRBJ1-5	NA	TRBV7-2	NA	CASSFGGGGQPQHF	TGTGCCAGCAGCTTTGGGGGAGGTGGGCAGCCCCAGCATTTT
TRBJ1-3	NA	TRBV21-1	NA	CASSKEETGVNTIYF	TGTGCCAGCAGCAAAGAGGAAACAGGGGTAAACACCATATATTTT
TRBJ1-1	NA	TRBV5-1	TRBD1	CASSLADRATEAFF	TGCGCCAGCAGCTTGGCGGACAGGGCCACTGAAGCTTTCTTT
TRBJ1-1	once	TRBV6-5	NA	CASSYGGGMNTEAFF	TGTGCCAGCAGTTACGGGGGTGGGATGAACACTGAAGCTTTCTTT
TRBJ1-1	NA	TRBV5-1	NA	CASTWGMRNMNTEAFF	TGCGCCAGCACCTGGGGGATGAGAAATATGAACACTGAAGCTTTCTTT
TRBJ2-7	NA	TRBV5-1	TRBD2	CASSPGLLSYEQYF	TGCGCCAGCAGCCCGGGACTACTCTCCTATGAGCAGTACTTC
TRBJ2-1	NA	TRBV9	TRBD2	CASSVDTGGGYNEQFF	TGTGCCAGCAGCGTAGATACGGGAGGGGGGTACAATGAGCAGTTCTTC
TRBJ2-2	NA	TRBV19	NA	CASGTGELFF	TGTGCCAGTGGCACCGGGGAGCTGTTTTTT
TRBJ2-1	once	TRBV27	TRBD2	CASGLYGTSGKNEQFF	TGTGCCAGCGGACTCTACGGGACTAGCGGGAAAAATGAGCAGTTCTTC
TRBJ2-5	NA	TRBV5-4	NA	CASSLGGEETQYF	TGTGCCAGCAGCTTGGGGGGGGAAGAGACCCAGTACTTC
TRBJ1-2	few	TRBV4-1	NA	CASSQDWEGRVGYTF	TGCGCCAGCAGCCAAGATTGGGAGGGGCGGGTCGGCTACACCTTC
TRBJ1-2	NA	TRBV6-1	NA	CASSEGQNYGYTF	TGTGCCAGCAGTGAAGGACAGAACTATGGCTACACCTTC
TRBJ1-1	NA	TRBV30	NA	CAWSKLKESMNTEAFF	TGTGCCTGGAGTAAATTAAAGGAATCTATGAACACTGAAGCTTTCTTT
TRBJ2-1	NA	TRBV7-8	TRBD2	CASSSRLAGAGNEQFF	TGTGCCAGCAGCTCCCGTTTAGCGGGAGCGGGCAATGAGCAGTTCTTC
TRBJ2-2	NA	TRBV11-3	NA	CASSFQAVNTGELFF	TGTGCCAGCAGCTTTCAAGCGGTTAACACCGGGGAGCTGTTTTTT
TRBJ2-3	NA	TRBV27	NA	CASSSYTDTQYF	TGTGCCAGCAGTTCGTACACAGATACGCAGTATTTT
TRBJ1-3	NA	TRBV7-9	NA	CASSLSLGWSSSGNTIYF	TGTGCCAGCAGCCTCTCACTCGGTTGGTCAAGCTCTGGAAACACCATATATTTT
TRBJ2-1	once	TRBV4-2	NA	CASSQDRWRVYNEQFF	TGTGCCAGCAGCCAAGACCGCTGGAGAGTATACAATGAGCAGTTCTTC
TRBJ2-3	once	TRBV6-6	NA	CASSLGGTGTDTQYF	TGTGCCAGCAGTTTAGGCGGGACGGGCACAGATACGCAGTATTTT
TRBJ1-1	NA	TRBV7-8	NA	CASSLYTGDTEAFF	TGTGCCAGCAGCTTATATACCGGAGACACTGAAGCTTTCTTT
TRBJ2-7	NA	TRBV28	NA	CASSLQGYEQYF	TGTGCCAGCAGTTTGCAGGGGTACGAGCAGTACTTC
TRBJ2-1	NA	TRBV6-5	NA	CASRFLRSSYNEQFF	TGTGCCAGCAGATTCCTACGGAGCTCCTACAATGAGCAGTTCTTC
TRBJ2-6	NA	TRBV15	TRBD1	CATSANRGTGANVLTF	TGTGCCACCAGCGCAAACAGGGGAACTGGGGCCAACGTCCTGACTTTC
TRBJ2-3	once	TRBV7-9	TRBD2	CASSGTGLAGVDTQYF	TGTGCCAGCAGCGGCACCGGACTAGCGGGAGTAGATACGCAGTATTTT
TRBJ1-3	NA	TRBV18	TRBD1	CASSRGDSMGGNTIYF	TGTGCCAGCTCACGAGGGGACAGTATGGGCGGAAACACCATATATTTT
TRBJ2-1	NA	TRBV6-1	NA	CASSRLGLNNEQFF	TGTGCCAGCAGTAGGCTAGGGCTGAACAATGAGCAGTTCTTC
TRBJ2-3	NA	TRBV27	TRBD2	CASSFSGTRTDTQYF	TGTGCCAGCAGTTTCTCGGGGACTAGGACAGATACGCAGTATTTT
TRBJ1-5	NA	TRBV29-1	TRBD1	CSVVTGDNQPQHF	TGCAGCGTTGTGACAGGGGACAATCAGCCCCAGCATTTT
TRBJ1-1	NA	TRBV4-3	NA	CASSQELGDTEAFF	TGCGCCAGCAGCCAAGAGTTAGGGGACACTGAAGCTTTCTTT
TRBJ2-1	NA	TRBV9	TRBD2	CASTPGGDYNEQFF	TGTGCCAGCACCCCGGGGGGGGACTACAATGAGCAGTTCTTC
TRBJ2-1	NA	TRBV5-1	NA	CASSMGQYNEQFF	TGCGCCAGCAGCATGGGACAATACAATGAGCAGTTCTTC
TRBJ1-5	NA	TRBV6-5	TRBD1	CASSYTRTGDQPQHF	TGTGCCAGCAGTTATACTCGGACAGGGGATCAGCCCCAGCATTTT
TRBJ2-7	NA	TRBV11-3	TRBD1	CASSPGQGAYEQYF	TGTGCCAGCAGCCCGGGACAGGGGGCCTACGAGCAGTACTTC
TRBJ1-2	NA	TRBV4-3	NA	CASSQDGVYGYTF	TGCGCCAGCAGCCAAGACGGAGTATATGGCTACACCTTC
TRBJ2-1	NA	TRBV5-6	NA	CASSLRQGRYNEQFF	TGTGCCAGCAGCTTGAGGCAGGGGAGATACAATGAGCAGTTCTTC
TRBJ2-7	NA	TRBV9	NA	CASSVQGTQYEQYF	TGTGCCAGCAGCGTACAGGGAACCCAATACGAGCAGTACTTC
TRBJ1-1	few	TRBV20-1	NA	CSARGPQAFF	TGCAGTGCGCGCGGGCCCCAAGCTTTCTTT
TRBJ1-5	NA	TRBV28	NA	CASSFGGGSNQPQHF	TGTGCCAGCAGTTTCGGGGGGGGCAGCAATCAGCCCCAGCATTTT
TRBJ2-3	once	TRBV19	TRBD2	CASGGATDTQYF	TGTGCAAGCGGGGGAGCTACAGATACGCAGTATTTT
TRBJ2-7	NA	TRBV6-1	TRBD1	CASSQGQPGYYEQYF	TGTGCCAGCAGTCAGGGACAGCCTGGCTACTACGAGCAGTACTTC
TRBJ2-2	NA	TRBV5-1	NA	CASSLLGLEDTGELFF	TGCGCCAGCAGCTTGTTGGGCCTAGAGGACACCGGGGAGCTGTTTTTT
TRBJ2-7	few	TRBV4-1	NA	CASSQTGLIEQYF	TGCGCCAGCAGCCAGACGGGTTTGATTGAGCAGTACTTC
TRBJ2-3	NA	TRBV30	NA	CAWSGLAPDTQYF	TGTGCCTGGAGTGGGCTAGCGCCAGATACGCAGTATTTT
TRBJ2-2	NA	TRBV5-1	TRBD1	CATRQQKTGGESGELFF	TGCGCCACCCGACAACAAAAGACAGGGGGGGAATCCGGGGAGCTGTTTTTT
TRBJ2-1	NA	TRBV6-9	NA	CASLRAWENEQFF	TGTGCCAGCCTCAGGGCCTGGGAGAATGAGCAGTTCTTC
TRBJ2-5	NA	TRBV19	NA	CASSALGSGPEETQYF	TGTGCCAGTAGTGCACTGGGTAGCGGCCCGGAGGAGACCCAGTACTTC
TRBJ1-5	NA	TRBV18	TRBD1	CASSPGQGAQPQHF	TGTGCCAGCTCACCAGGGCAGGGGGCTCAGCCCCAGCATTTT
TRBJ2-3	NA	TRBV5-4	TRBD2	CASSPLTGGMSNTQYF	TGTGCCAGCAGCCCCTTAACGGGAGGGATGTCGAATACGCAGTATTTT